This entry concerns a single TCR beta chain. What it recognizes is unknown. The data are from a study of CD8+CD57+ T cells in acquired aplastic anemia. Overall study context: DNA from sorted CD4+ and CD8+ cells averaged around 3 ug. General study findings and limits: CD8+ Simpson's diversity in patients was not significantly different from that in controls. Patients and controls shared twenty-nine CD8+ CDR3 sequences, which appeared highly expressed in patients and within their immunodominant clones.

Genomic DNA acted as the template from which TCR beta VDJ combination and CDR3 sequence profiling were carried out. TCRdb reprocessed the reads with MiXCR, giving one entry per CDR3 protein. The sample includes under 350,000 distinct CDR3 sequences, 45% to 65% of them seen just once. The CDR3 runs to 13 residues. V gave up 3 bases and J gave up 7 bases, with 12 bases separating them. CDR1 and CDR2 (germline): DFQATT, SNEGSKA (reference sequence). What was sequenced was sorted CD4+, CD8+, or CD8+CD57+ T cells (not recorded which) from PBMCs. The receptor comes from a human donor with severe aplastic anemia or a healthy control (not recorded which). This sequence joins TRBV20-1 and TRBJ1-4; perhaps TRBD1 as D (6 bases). The DNA of the CDR3 is TGCAGTGCTAGGGGGGGCGCGGGTGAAAAACTGTTTTTT. As protein: CSARGGAGEKLFF.